The T cell receptor beta chain under discussion was sequenced for a study of response to subunit inactivated influenza vaccine. TCRdb called the RT-PCR reads again in MiXCR, with one record for every CDR3 protein. The sample lists around 850,000 distinct CDR3 sequences, under 20% occurring once. CDR1 is KGHSH, CDR2 LQKENI, per germline. The CDR3 extends over 14 amino acids. V was pared by 2 bases and J by 9 bases, with 7 bases of the junction left unmatched. Points on this clonotype: Antigen: not known.

Findings and caveats of the study: Authors suggested each seasonal influenza vaccination recruits few new T cells.

The sequenced sample was PBMCs from blood, obtained roughly 5 days after vaccination. This rearrangement joins TRBV18 to TRBJ2-1; 7 bases are a match to TRBD2. This receptor was taken from a man aged 45-65 years who received an inactivated influenza vaccine. CDR3: CASSPSREGGEQFF. The CDR3 coding sequence is TGTGCCAGCTCACCATCAAGGGAGGGCGGTGAGCAGTTCTTC.